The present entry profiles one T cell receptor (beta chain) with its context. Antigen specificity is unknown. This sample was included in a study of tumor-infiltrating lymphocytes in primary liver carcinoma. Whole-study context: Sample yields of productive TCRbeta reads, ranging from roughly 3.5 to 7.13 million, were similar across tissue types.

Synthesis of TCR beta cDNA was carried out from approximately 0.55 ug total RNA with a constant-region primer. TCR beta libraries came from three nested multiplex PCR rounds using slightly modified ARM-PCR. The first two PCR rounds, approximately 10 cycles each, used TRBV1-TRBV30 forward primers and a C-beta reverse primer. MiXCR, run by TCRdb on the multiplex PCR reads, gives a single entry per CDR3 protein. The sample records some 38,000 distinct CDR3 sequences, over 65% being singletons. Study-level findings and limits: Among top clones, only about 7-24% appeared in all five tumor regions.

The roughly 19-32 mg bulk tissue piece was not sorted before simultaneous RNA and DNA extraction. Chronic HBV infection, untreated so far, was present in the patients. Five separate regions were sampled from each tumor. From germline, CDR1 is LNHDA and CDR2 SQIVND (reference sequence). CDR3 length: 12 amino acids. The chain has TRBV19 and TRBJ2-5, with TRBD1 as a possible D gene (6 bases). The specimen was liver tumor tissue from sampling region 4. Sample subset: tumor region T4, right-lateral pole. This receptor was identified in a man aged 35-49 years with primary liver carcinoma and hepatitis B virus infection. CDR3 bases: TGTGCTAGTCGACAGGCTGGGGTGACCCAGTACTTC. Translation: CASRQAGVTQYF.